This T cell receptor beta chain emerged from a study of CD8+CD57+ T cells in acquired aplastic anemia. Whole-study context: Average DNA yield from sorted CD4+ and CD8+ cells was around 3.2 ug.

This clonotype was picked up many times. Antigen: not known. Between the trimmed V and J ends, which lost 5 bases and 8 bases, there was a span of 13 bases. CDR1 SNHLY and CDR2 FYNNEI come from the germline V gene. This CDR3 contains 14 residues. Genomic DNA acted as the template from which TCR beta VDJ combination and CDR3 sequence profiling were carried out. One entry per CDR3 protein results from TCRdb running MiXCR on the reads. The table shows hundreds of thousands of distinct CDR3 sequences, with 25% to 40% occurring only once. Previously, flow cytometry had revealed CD8+CD57+ cell expansion in the patients chosen for sequencing. The diagnosis in all patients was severe acquired aplastic anemia. Study results and limitations: Between patients and controls, CD8+ Simpson's diversity did not vary significantly. Patients and controls shared under 35 CD8+ CDR3 sequences, highly expressed in patients.

The sequenced sample was sorted CD4+, CD8+, or CD8+CD57+ T cells (not recorded which) from PBMCs. The chain joins TRBV2 to TRBJ1-6, with D possibly matching TRBD1 (6 bases). The TCR originated in a human donor with aplastic anemia. As DNA, the CDR3 is TGTGCCAGCAGTTCGGACAGTTCTTATTCACCCCTCCACTTT. The encoded protein is CASSSDSSYSPLHF.